This T cell receptor (beta chain) was identified in a study of T cell repertoires in cytomegalovirus infection. Study context: An indication of both CMV infection and matching HLA type came from public TCR beta signatures.

A word on this clonotype: Its target is not known.

TCRdb ran MiXCR on the reads and lists one entry per CDR3 protein. The table lists fewer than 55,000 distinct CDR3 sequences, about 20% of them singletons. Study-level findings and limits: In two of eight donors, the top clonotype was HLA-C-restricted CMV-specific.

The CDR3 spans 11 residues. From germline, CDR1 is SGHTS and CDR2 YDEGEE. Deletions cut 9 bases from V and 3 bases from J, with 8 bases between. The rearrangement links TRBV5-8 to TRBJ2-3; D call uncertain. The TCR comes from a human donor in good health (CMV status not recorded). Some clones in this sample may be carry-over from other donors' samples. Source: CD8+ T cells from cultured PBMCs, taken from culture after CMV antigen stimulation. Here the CDR3 DNA reads TGTGCCACGATTTTAACAGATACGCAGTATTTT. Protein: CATILTDTQYF.